A single sample is the source of the 19 T cell receptor beta chains below, sequenced in a study of cytomegalovirus exposure and HLA in healthy donors. Clones were read by immunoSEQ multiplex PCR, and TCRdb kept only the in-frame ones, dropping some. The repertoire holds roughly 75,000 clones, with 90% to 95% as singletons. Specimen: PBMCs. The receptor set was obtained from a woman aged 18-29 years in good health and CMV-seronegative.

The chain couples TRBV19 to TRBJ2-7; tentative D call: TRBD1 (5 bases). Per germline, CDR1 LNHDA and CDR2 SQIVND (reference sequence). V lost 3 bases, J lost 3 bases, and 9 bases lay in between. The CDR3 extends over 13 amino acids. CDR3 nucleotide sequence: TGTGCCAGTAGTATGGGGCAGAACTACGAGCAGTACTTC. It yields the protein CASSMGQNYEQYF. Variable domain in full (rest from reference TRBV19 and TRBJ2-7): DGGITQSPKYLFRKEGQNVTLSCEQNLNHDAMYWYRQDPGQGLRLIYYSQIVNDFQKGDIAEGYSVSREKKESFPLTVTSAQKNPTAFYLCASSMGQNYEQYFGPGTRLTVT.

The rearrangement uses TRBV4-1 and TRBJ2-7, with 11 bases matching TRBD2. The CDR3 extends over 16 amino acids. The V gene end was trimmed by 1 base and the J gene end by 5 bases; junction bases not matched to a gene: 7. CDR1 is MGHRA and CDR2 is YSYEKL in the germline V gene. The CDR3 DNA reads TGCGCCAGCAGCCAAGTCAGGCCTAGCGGGAGGAACGAGCAGTACTTC. Encoded protein: CASSQVRPSGRNEQYF.

In DNA form, the CDR3 reads TGTGCCAGCAGCTCTAGCTCTGGGGCCAACGTCCTGACTTTC. It is translated as CASSSSSGANVLTF. The J gene is TRBJ2-6, the V gene TRBV9; D is ambiguous. CDR1 SGDLS and CDR2 YYNGEE come from the germline V gene. The CDR3 runs 14 residues. V lost 4 bases, J lost 0 bases, and 5 bases lay in between.

This chain connects TRBV9 to TRBJ2-7, with D maybe TRBD1 (5 bases). The germline gives CDR1 SGDLS, CDR2 YYNGEE. The CDR3 is made up of 15 amino acids. Trimming cost V 0 bases and J 2 bases, with 12 bases left between them. The CDR3 DNA is TGTGCCAGCAGCGTAGACAGGACACCGACCTACGAGCAGTACTTC. Amino acids: CASSVDRTPTYEQYF.

The chain uses TRBV7-2 and TRBJ2-1; D possibly corresponds to TRBD1 (6 bases). The germline V gene has CDR1 SGHTA and CDR2 FQGNSA. The CDR3 covers 18 residues. V gave up 3 bases and J gave up 0 bases, with 18 bases separating them. CDR3 sequence: CASSFHLWTEFSYNEQFF. DNA of the CDR3: TGTGCCAGCAGCTTTCACCTTTGGACAGAATTCTCCTACAATGAGCAGTTCTTC.

This chain joins TRBV10-3 and TRBJ1-2; TRBD1 matches at 12 bases. The CDR3 is 16 amino acids. Per germline, CDR1 ENHRY and CDR2 SYGVKD. V lost 4 bases to trimming and J lost 7 bases; unmatched junction nucleotides: 10. CDR3 region: CAISAAPGQGAGGYTF. The DNA for the CDR3 is TGTGCCATCAGTGCAGCTCCGGGACAGGGGGCGGGTGGCTACACCTTC.

The rearrangement uses TRBV2 and TRBJ2-2; 11 positions agree with TRBD1. Germline values: CDR1 SNHLY, CDR2 FYNNEI. V lost 6 bases to trimming and J lost 6 bases; unmatched junction nucleotides: 18. The CDR3 is made up of 19 amino acids. The CDR3: CASRRDEVRDRGFPGELFF. The CDR3 DNA is TGTGCCAGCAGGAGGGATGAGGTCCGGGACAGGGGGTTTCCCGGGGAGCTGTTTTTT. The full variable domain, rest sourced from reference TRBV2 and TRBJ2-2, is EPEVTQTPSHQVTQMGQEVILRCVPISNHLYFYWYRQILGQKVEFLVSFYNNEISEKSEIFDDQFSVERPDGSNFTLKIRSTKLEDSAMYFCASRRDEVRDRGFPGELFFGEGSRLTVL.

The J gene is TRBJ2-7, the V gene TRBV7-2; maybe TRBD2 (6 bases). CDR3 size: 16 residues. V was shortened by 4 bases and J by 0 bases, with 16 bases between the two germline ends. Germline V CDR1 and CDR2: SGHTA, FQGNSA. Here the CDR3 reads CASSSGVGSGSYEQYF. The CDR3, as DNA: TGTGCCAGCAGCTCGGGGGTGGGCTCGGGCTCCTACGAGCAGTACTTC.

The chain carries TRBV9 and TRBJ2-1, with 11 nucleotides matching TRBD2. V trimming: 3 bases; J trimming: 0 bases; junction bases outside the gene matches: 5. Germline values: CDR1 SGDLS, CDR2 YYNGEE. The CDR3 has 17 amino acids. The CDR3 sequence: CASSARLAGTSYNEQFF. CDR3 bases: TGTGCCAGCAGCGCCCGACTAGCGGGGACCTCCTACAATGAGCAGTTCTTC.

This clone was picked up one time. The V and J genes are TRBV4-1 and TRBJ2-1, with D unclear. From germline, CDR1 is MGHRA and CDR2 YSYEKL. Trimming pared 4 bases from V and 6 bases from J, leaving 7 bases between. The CDR3 covers 12 residues. CDR3 sequence reads: CASSRPGNEQFF. CDR3 nucleotides: TGCGCCAGCAGCCGCCCGGGCAATGAGCAGTTCTTC.

The gene calls are TRBV6-5 and TRBJ2-7; 7 nucleotides match TRBD1. Per germline, CDR1 MNHEY and CDR2 SVGAGI. J lost 1 base, V lost 6 bases, and 9 bases had no gene match. The CDR3 sequence is 15 residues long. The CDR3 region is CASSPSDRASYEQYF. The CDR3 DNA sequence: TGTGCCAGCAGCCCCTCCGACAGGGCGTCCTACGAGCAGTACTTC.

The chain carries TRBV30 and TRBJ2-7; TRBD2 might be the D (6 bases). The germline V gene has CDR1 GTSNPN and CDR2 SVGIG (reference sequence). CDR3 length equals 12 residues. V was shortened by 7 bases and J by 4 bases, with 14 bases between the two germline ends. CDR3 region: CASRDLKYEQYF. In DNA form, the CDR3 reads TGTGCCTCCCGGGACTTAAAATACGAGCAGTACTTC.

This clone was picked up one time. The CDR3 loop reads CASSLGLIPYEQYF. The CDR3 DNA is TGTGCCAGCAGCCTGGGACTGATCCCCTACGAGCAGTACTTC. The chain couples TRBV13 to TRBJ2-7; maybe TRBD2 (6 bases). V lost 5 bases and J 2 bases, leaving 13 bases between the germline ends. This CDR3 has 14 residues. Germline V CDR1 and CDR2: PRHDT, FYEKMQ (reference sequence).

The chain carries TRBV30 and TRBJ2-7; 9 bases are a match to TRBD1. Germline CDR1 reads GTSNPN; CDR2 reads SVGIG (reference sequence). Germline trimming cut 2 bases from V and 6 bases from J; bases unmatched to any gene: 8. This CDR3 has 14 residues. CDR3 DNA sequence: TGTGCCTGGAGTACCGGGACAGGGCTGAGCGAGCAGTACTTC. Protein product: CAWSTGTGLSEQYF.

The chain has TRBV29-1 and TRBJ2-2, with D possibly TRBD2 on 6 matching bases. Trimming took 0 bases from V and 2 from J, leaving 10 bases between them. Looked up from germline, CDR1 is SQVTM and CDR2 is ANQGSEA. The CDR3 covers 15 residues. This CDR3 reads CSVEDSGLNTGELFF. In nucleotides, the CDR3 is TGCAGCGTTGAAGATTCCGGACTAAACACCGGGGAGCTGTTTTTT.

CDR3 in amino acids: CAISKKVSAGTDTQYF. CDR3 in DNA: TGTGCCATCAGCAAAAAGGTCTCAGCGGGCACAGATACGCAGTATTTT. The chain combines TRBV10-3 with TRBJ2-3; weak D call: TRBD2 (5 bases). Germline CDR1 ENHRY, CDR2 SYGVKD. V lost 6 bases and J 1 base, leaving 17 bases between the germline ends. CDR3 size: 16 residues.

The rearrangement joins TRBV6-1 to TRBJ1-1; no definite D call. This CDR3 has 11 residues. Trimming took off 7 bases at V and 0 bases at J, with 3 bases between the two ends. The V gene's germline CDR1 is MNHNS and CDR2 SASEGT. CDR3 nucleotides: TGTGCCAGCACTATGAACACTGAAGCTTTCTTT. Its translation: CASTMNTEAFF.

The chain has TRBV6-1 and TRBJ1-2; TRBD1 aligns across 10 bases. CDR1 MNHNS and CDR2 SASEGT come from the germline V gene. J gave up 8 bases and V 4 bases, and 19 bases lay outside the gene matches. This CDR3 contains 18 residues. In DNA, the CDR3 is TGTGCCAGCAGTGGGCAGATAGGACAGGGGGTTAAAATTAGGGGCTACACCTTC. Protein: CASSGQIGQGVKIRGYTF.

The V call is TRBV11-2, the J call TRBJ2-7; 8 bases align to TRBD2. Germline lookup yields CDR1 SGHAT and CDR2 FQNNGV. The CDR3 loop spans 15 amino acids. Losses at the gene ends were 4 bases for V and 5 bases for J; bases not matched to a gene: 10. CDR3 coding DNA: TGTGCCAGCAGCTATCTGTCGGGAGGGGTAGACGAGCAGTACTTC. Its protein is CASSYLSGGVDEQYF. Variable domain in full (rest from reference TRBV11-2 and TRBJ2-7): EAGVAQSPRYKIIEKRQSVAFWCNPISGHATLYWYQQILGQGPKLLIQFQNNGVVDDSQLPKDRFSAERLKGVDSTLKIQPAKLEDSAVYLCASSYLSGGVDEQYFGPGTRLTVT.